This passage covers 6 T cell receptor beta chains from one sample sequenced in a study of blood T cells in healthy people across ages. A sample-barcoded 5' primer and a J-beta primer mix were used in a second PCR of roughly 6 to 12 cycles. TCRdb itself ran the 5' RACE reads through MiXCR, one entry per CDR3 protein. Of hundreds of thousands of distinct CDR3 sequences in the sample, about 48% were seen once. The sample taken for sequencing was blood. The source is a man in his thirties or forties in good health.

The rearrangement links TRBV29-1 to TRBJ1-1, with D unresolved. Trimming left V 3 bases short and J 1 base short, with 12 bases between. CDR3 length: 14 residues. Germline loops: CDR1 SQVTM, CDR2 ANQGSEA. The CDR3 here is CSVEAQIRNTEAFF. CDR3 bases: TGCAGCGTTGAGGCCCAGATCAGGAACACTGAAGCTTTCTTT.

In its sample, this clonotype was seen a few times. A much larger clone lies a single base off, so this may be a read error. The chain is built from TRBV7-2 and TRBJ2-5, with D possibly being TRBD2 (6 bases). V lost 3 bases to trimming and J lost 11 bases, with 22 bases between them. Germline lookup yields CDR1 SGHTA and CDR2 FQGNSA. The CDR3 spans 15 residues. The CDR3 region has the DNA TGTGCCAGCAGCTTTGGGCGGGACCCCATCAGGGAGCAGTACTTC. Protein product: CASSFGRDPIREQYF. Based on the CDR3 plus reference TRBV7-2 and TRBJ2-5, the full variable domain is GAGVSQSPSNKVTEKGKDVELRCDPISGHTALYWYRQSLGQGLEFLIYFQGNSAPDKSGLPSDRFSAERTGGSVSTLTIQRTQQEDSAVYLCASSFGRDPIREQYFGPGTRLLVL.

This clonotype was counted a few times. The rearrangement links TRBV4-1 to TRBJ2-1; no definite D call. The CDR3 has 14 residues. Trimming shortened V by 1 base and J by 5 bases, and 9 bases separated the two germline ends. Germline assignment: CDR1 MGHRA and CDR2 YSYEKL. CDR3 in amino acids: CASSQGDWDNEQFF. For the CDR3, the DNA is TGCGCCAGCAGCCAAGGGGATTGGGACAATGAGCAGTTCTTC.

The gene calls are TRBV12-3 or TRBV12-4 and TRBJ2-4, with D possibly being TRBD1 (5 bases). The J call may be in error: the DNA end matches TRBJ2-7 better. CDR3 length equals 15 residues. Here the CDR3 reads CASSLVSAGINEQYF. The DNA for the CDR3 is TGTGCCAGCAGTTTAGTTTCAGCAGGGATCAACGAGCAGTACTTC.

The genes are TRBV6-6 and TRBJ2-4, with D perhaps TRBD2 (6 bases). Gene TRBJ2-7 matches the end of the DNA better, so the J call may be wrong. The CDR3 runs to 14 residues. From germline, CDR1 is MNHNY and CDR2 SVGAGI (reference sequence). CDR3 nucleotide sequence: TGTGCCAGCAGTTACTCGGAGGGTAACTACGAGCAGTACTTC. It is translated as CASSYSEGNYEQYF.

The rearrangement joins TRBV29-1 to TRBJ2-2; tentatively, D is TRBD1 (6 bases). The germline V gene encodes CDR1 SQVTM and CDR2 ANQGSEA. Trimming removed 3 bases at V and 7 bases at J, with 15 bases between. The CDR3 extends over 14 amino acids. CDR3 region: CSVDRGGVDGELFF. DNA of the CDR3: TGCAGCGTTGACAGGGGCGGAGTCGACGGGGAGCTGTTTTTT.